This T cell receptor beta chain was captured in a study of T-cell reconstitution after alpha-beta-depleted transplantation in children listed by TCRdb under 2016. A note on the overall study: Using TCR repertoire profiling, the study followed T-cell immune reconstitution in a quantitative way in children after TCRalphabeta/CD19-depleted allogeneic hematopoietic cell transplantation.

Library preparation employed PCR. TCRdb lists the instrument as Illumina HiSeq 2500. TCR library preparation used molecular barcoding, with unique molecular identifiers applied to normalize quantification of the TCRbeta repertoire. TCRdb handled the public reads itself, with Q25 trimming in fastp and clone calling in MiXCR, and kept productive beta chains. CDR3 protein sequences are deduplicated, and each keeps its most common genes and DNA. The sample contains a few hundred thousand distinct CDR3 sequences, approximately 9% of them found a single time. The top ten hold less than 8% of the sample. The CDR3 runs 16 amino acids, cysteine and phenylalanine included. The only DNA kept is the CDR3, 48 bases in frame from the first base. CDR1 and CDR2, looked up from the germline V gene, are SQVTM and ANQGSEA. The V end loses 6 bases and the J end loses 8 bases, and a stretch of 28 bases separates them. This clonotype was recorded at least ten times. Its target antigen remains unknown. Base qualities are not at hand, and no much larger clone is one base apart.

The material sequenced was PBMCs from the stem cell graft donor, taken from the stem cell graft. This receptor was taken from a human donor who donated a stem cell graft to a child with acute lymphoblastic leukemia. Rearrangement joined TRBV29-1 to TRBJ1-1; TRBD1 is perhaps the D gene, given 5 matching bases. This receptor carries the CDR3 CSVLLGAQAFGSEAFF. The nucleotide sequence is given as TGCAGCGTATTGTTGGGAGCACAGGCATTTGGGTCGGAAGCTTTCTTT. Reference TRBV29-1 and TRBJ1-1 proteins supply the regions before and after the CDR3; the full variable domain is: SAVISQKPSRDICQRGTSLTIQCQVDSQVTMMFWYRQQPGQSLTLIATANQGSEATYESGFVIDKFPISRPNLTFSTLTVSNMSPEDSSIYLCSVLLGAQAFGSEAFFGQGTRLTVV.